This T cell receptor beta chain was captured in a study of T-cell memory formation after mild COVID-19. Study at large: TCR clusters mostly belonged to single donors.

This clonotype was seen repeatedly, ten times or more. Its antigen is not identified. TCRdb used MiXCR to reprocess the 5' RACE reads, holding one entry per CDR3 protein. Of 150,000 to 200,000 distinct CDR3 sequences detected, under 15% appear once; the ten largest clones hold approximately 3.6%. The study's findings and limits: Later expanders leaned toward CD4+, whereas clones contracting from day 15 to 85 were balanced CD4/CD8.

Germline V gene data show CDR1 as LGHNA and CDR2 as YNFKEQ. The CDR3 is 16 amino acids. V was pared by 0 bases and J by 4 bases, with 13 bases between. The TCR sequence derives from a man between 18 and 29 years old who had mild COVID-19 (a few samples of this study predate the infection). Cell type and time point are not known. The V gene is TRBV4-2, the J gene TRBJ1-3; no clear D. The sample taken for sequencing was PBMCs or a T cell subset sorted from them (not recorded which). Here the CDR3 reads CASSQDLTAGGNTIYF. The CDR3 DNA reads as TGTGCCAGCAGCCAAGATTTAACCGCGGGGGGAAACACCATATATTTT.